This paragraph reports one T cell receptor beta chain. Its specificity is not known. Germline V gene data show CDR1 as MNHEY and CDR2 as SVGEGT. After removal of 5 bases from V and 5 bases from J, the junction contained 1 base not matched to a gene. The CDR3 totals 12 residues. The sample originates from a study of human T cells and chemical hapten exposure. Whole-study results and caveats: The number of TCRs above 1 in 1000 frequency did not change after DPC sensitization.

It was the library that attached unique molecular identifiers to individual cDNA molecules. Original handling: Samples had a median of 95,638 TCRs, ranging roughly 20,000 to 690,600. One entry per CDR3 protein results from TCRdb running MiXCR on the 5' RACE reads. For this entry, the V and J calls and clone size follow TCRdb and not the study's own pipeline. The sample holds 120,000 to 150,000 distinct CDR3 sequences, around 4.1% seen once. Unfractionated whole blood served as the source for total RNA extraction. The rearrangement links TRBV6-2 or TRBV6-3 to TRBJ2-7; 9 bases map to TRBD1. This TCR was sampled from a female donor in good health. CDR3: CASSRTGDEQYF. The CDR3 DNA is TGTGCCAGCAGTCGGACAGGGGACGAGCAGTACTTC.